What follows is one T cell receptor (beta chain) and its context. A multiplex PCR was run with 60 Vbeta primers and 13 Jbeta primers. Clones were sequenced by immunoSEQ multiplex PCR, and TCRdb holds only the in-frame ones, with some missing. This repertoire shows 270,000 or so clones, about nine tenths found once; its top ten account for 3% to 4%. The CDR3 covers 17 residues. Germline V gene data show CDR1 as SGDLS and CDR2 as YYNGEE. Trimming removed 0 bases from V and 4 bases from J; junction bases left unmatched: 9. The data are from a study of cytomegalovirus exposure and HLA in healthy donors. The sample taken for sequencing was PBMCs. V and J are TRBV9 and TRBJ1-2, with 10 bases lining up with TRBD1. The clonotype originates from a man in his forties or fifties in good health and CMV-seropositive. The CDR3 sequence: CASSVVLEGQGIYGYTF. The CDR3 region has the DNA TGTGCCAGCAGCGTAGTTTTGGAGGGACAGGGGATCTATGGCTACACCTTC.